The 30 T cell receptor beta chains in this list originate from one sample, sequenced in a study of radiotherapy plus CTLA-4 blockade in lung cancer. This table comes from immunoSEQ multiplex PCR, and its TCRdb copy is limited to in-frame clones, with some not included. The repertoire holds about 68,000 clones, with 70% to 80% as singletons. This sample comprised peripheral blood, obtained from a patient treated with radiotherapy plus ipilimumab. Receptors were obtained from a human donor with non-small cell lung cancer who had a complete response to radiotherapy plus ipilimumab.

The chain combines TRBV6-5 with TRBJ2-3; no clear D. Trimming removed 4 bases at V and 0 bases at J, with 8 bases between. This CDR3 has 14 amino acids. CDR1 MNHEY and CDR2 SVGAGI come from the germline V gene. CDR3 bases: TGTGCCAGCAGTTTCCAGGCTAGCACAGATACGCAGTATTTT. Its protein is CASSFQASTDTQYF.

The chain uses TRBV18 and TRBJ2-5, with 10 bases identical to TRBD1. Germline V lookup: CDR1 KGHSH, CDR2 LQKENI. The CDR3 runs to 15 residues. V dropped 6 bases and J dropped 4; count of bases not matched to a gene: 8. CDR3 residues: CASSDRDRGGETQYF. CDR3 DNA: TGTGCCAGCTCCGACCGGGACAGGGGTGGAGAGACCCAGTACTTC.

This clone was detected only a few times. V and J are TRBV6-1 and TRBJ1-2; 8 bases match TRBD1. Germline-derived CDR1 and CDR2 are MNHNS and SASEGT. This CDR3 is built from 15 residues. V gave up 6 bases and J gave up 3 bases; unmatched junction bases: 9. For the CDR3, the DNA is TGTGCCAGCAGAGAGGAGGGGACAGGTTACTATGGCTACACCTTC. Translation gives CASREEGTGYYGYTF.

V usage is TRBV11-2 and J usage is TRBJ1-1, with D hard to call. Trimming took 3 bases from V and 6 from J, leaving 11 bases between them. CDR3 length: 13 amino acids. Germline loops: CDR1 SGHAT, CDR2 FQNNGV. CDR3 region: CASSFRGSAEAFF. DNA for the CDR3: TGTGCCAGCAGCTTTCGGGGTTCGGCTGAAGCTTTCTTT.

This clone is labeled medium-sized. The same CDR3 also results from other DNA sequences found in this sample. The chain couples TRBV6-5 to TRBJ1-5; the D gene is possibly TRBD1 (6 bases). V lost 6 bases and J lost 0, with 12 bases in between. This CDR3 region has 15 residues. Germline-derived CDR1 and CDR2 are MNHEY and SVGAGI. CDR3 sequence reads: CASRPTGNSNQPQHF. CDR3 DNA: TGTGCCAGCAGGCCAACAGGGAATAGCAATCAGCCCCAGCATTTT.

This sequence joins TRBV7-9 and TRBJ1-5; D is possibly TRBD1 (6 bases). Trimming shortened V by 4 bases and J by 6 bases, and 13 bases separated the two germline ends. The germline V gene has CDR1 SEHNR and CDR2 FQNEAQ (reference sequence). The CDR3 consists of 14 residues. CDR3 in amino acids: CASSSGTGSQPQHF. Written as DNA, the CDR3 is TGTGCCAGCAGCTCCGGAACAGGGAGTCAGCCCCAGCATTTT.

The J gene is TRBJ1-5, the V gene TRBV7-2; 12 bases are shared with TRBD1. From germline, CDR1 is SGHTA and CDR2 FQGNSA. V lost 4 bases to trimming and J lost 6 bases; unmatched junction nucleotides: 4. This CDR3 is 15 amino acids long. The DNA for the CDR3 is TGTGCCAGCAGCTCCGGGACAGGGGGCAGTCAGCCCCAGCATTTT. It yields the protein CASSSGTGGSQPQHF.

V is TRBV30 and J is TRBJ1-5; possibly TRBD1 for D (5 bases). CDR3 length: 14 amino acids. V lost 4 bases and J lost 3, with 13 bases in between. Germline V CDR1 and CDR2: GTSNPN, SVGIG (reference sequence). The CDR3 coding sequence is TGTGCCTGGACTCCTGGGGGGGACAATCAGCCCCAGCATTTT. Its translation: CAWTPGGDNQPQHF.

This chain connects TRBV11-2 to TRBJ2-7; D gene unclear. The CDR3 totals 15 residues. Germline CDR1 and CDR2: SGHAT and FQNNGV. Trimming shortened V by 1 base and J by 5 bases, and 15 bases separated the two germline ends. The CDR3 reads CASSLGPNWGNEQYF. In nucleotides, the CDR3 is TGTGCCAGCAGCTTAGGACCAAACTGGGGAAACGAGCAGTACTTC.

The chain couples TRBV7-2 to TRBJ1-2; tentative D call: TRBD1 (5 bases). V shed 5 bases and J shed 0 bases, with 10 bases lying between them. The length of the CDR3 is 14 residues. CDR1 is SGHTA and CDR2 is FQGNSA in the germline V gene. CDR3 sequence: CASSPTGANYGYTF. The CDR3 coding sequence is TGTGCCAGCAGCCCAACGGGGGCTAACTATGGCTACACCTTC.

This clone was seen a single time. J is TRBJ1-1 and V is TRBV7-9; D is unclear. Germline V gene data show CDR1 as SEHNR and CDR2 as FQNEAQ (reference sequence). The V and J ends lost 4 bases and 1 base respectively, with 7 bases between them. This CDR3 comprises 13 residues. The CDR3 spells CASSSAANTEAFF. DNA of the CDR3: TGTGCCAGCAGCTCGGCAGCGAACACTGAAGCTTTCTTT.

This sequence joins TRBV11-3 and TRBJ1-3; D is perhaps TRBD1 (5 bases). V gave up 5 bases and J gave up 2 bases, with 13 bases separating them. Germline CDR1 reads SGHNT; CDR2 reads YENEEA. The CDR3 runs to 15 residues. The CDR3 protein is CASSARLGAGNTIYF. The CDR3 nucleotides are TGTGCCAGCAGCGCTCGGTTGGGGGCTGGAAACACCATATATTTT.

The CDR3 loop reads CASSQDGPGANTGELFF. For the CDR3, the DNA is TGCGCCAGCAGCCAAGATGGACCAGGGGCCAACACCGGGGAGCTGTTTTTT. The rearrangement uses TRBV4-1 and TRBJ2-2; possible D gene TRBD1, 6 bases. Germline CDR1 is MGHRA and CDR2 is YSYEKL. The V and J ends lost 0 bases and 2 bases respectively, with 13 bases between them. This CDR3 is built from 17 residues.

This clone was recorded a few times. The J gene is TRBJ2-1, the V gene TRBV7-2; D may correspond to TRBD1 or TRBD2 (5 bases each). This CDR3 has 16 residues. The V end was cut by 5 bases, the J end by 0 bases, with 14 bases between. From germline, CDR1 is SGHTA and CDR2 FQGNSA. The CDR3 nucleotides are TGTGCCAGCAGCCTACGTGGGGGATTCTCCTACAATGAGCAGTTCTTC. Translating gives CASSLRGGFSYNEQFF.

CDR3 protein: CASSFSQGAETQYF. The CDR3 region has the DNA TGCGCCAGCAGCTTTTCGCAGGGGGCAGAGACCCAGTACTTC. The rearrangement links TRBV5-1 to TRBJ2-5; TRBD1 matches at 8 bases. CDR1 and CDR2 from the germline V gene are SGHRS and YFSETQ. CDR3 length: 14 amino acids. The V and J ends lost 2 bases and 4 bases, in that order; junction bases with no gene match: 4.

The CDR3 nucleotides are TGTGCCAGCAGCATAACACAGATGAACACTGAAGCTTTCTTT. It translates to CASSITQMNTEAFF. This sequence joins TRBV7-2 and TRBJ1-1; D is unclear. The CDR3 is 14 residues long. Per germline, CDR1 SGHTA and CDR2 FQGNSA. Trimming removed 5 bases at V and 0 bases at J, with 10 bases between. The full variable domain, in which reference TRBV7-2 and TRBJ1-1 provide the parts outside the CDR3, is GAGVSQSPSNKVTEKGKDVELRCDPISGHTALYWYRQSLGQGLEFLIYFQGNSAPDKSGLPSDRFSAERTGGSVSTLTIQRTQQEDSAVYLCASSITQMNTEAFFGQGTRLTVV.

The rearrangement joins TRBV30 to TRBJ1-2; 8 bases align to TRBD1. In germline, CDR1 is GTSNPN, CDR2 SVGIG (reference sequence). The CDR3 has 16 residues. V dropped 8 bases and J dropped 4; count of bases not matched to a gene: 18. CDR3 bases: TGTGCCCTTTCCGGCCCCCACAGGGGGAATTTCTATGGCTACACCTTC. Translated, it gives CALSGPHRGNFYGYTF.

The rearrangement uses TRBV4-1 and TRBJ1-6; 7 positions match TRBD1. Unmatched junction bases numbered 7, after V lost 4 bases and J lost 7 bases. CDR1 and CDR2 from the germline V gene are MGHRA and YSYEKL. There are 15 residues in the CDR3. The CDR3 bases are TGCGCCAGCAGCCGAACAGGGGATGCGAATTCACCCCTCCACTTT. Protein product: CASSRTGDANSPLHF.

This chain uses TRBV2 with TRBJ2-5, with D unclear. Trimming pared 4 bases from V and 4 bases from J, leaving 7 bases between. CDR1 and CDR2 from the germline V gene are SNHLY and FYNNEI. CDR3 length: 12 amino acids. CDR3 coding DNA: TGTGCCAGCAGTGTGGAGCGAGAGACCCAGTACTTC. Encoded protein: CASSVERETQYF.

The V gene is TRBV13, the J gene TRBJ2-3; D might be TRBD2 (5 bases). V was cut by 8 bases and J by 2 bases, with 11 bases left in between. CDR1 is PRHDT and CDR2 is FYEKMQ in the germline V gene (reference sequence). This CDR3 contains 13 residues. The chain's CDR3 is CASGERLTDTQYF. The CDR3 DNA sequence: TGTGCCAGCGGGGAGCGGCTCACAGATACGCAGTATTTT.

The gene calls are TRBV14 and TRBJ1-4; D uncertain. The CDR3 loop spans 14 amino acids. Germline loops: CDR1 SGHDN, CDR2 FVKESK. V lost 4 bases to trimming and J lost 6 bases, with 12 bases between them. The CDR3 here is CASSLGGGDEKLFF. The CDR3 region has the DNA TGTGCCAGCAGCCTGGGCGGTGGCGATGAAAAACTGTTTTTT.

The V gene is TRBV23-1, the J gene TRBJ2-7; D may correspond to TRBD1 or TRBD2 (5 bases each). TRBV23-1 is given ORF status, its function remaining uncertain. V lost 0 bases and J lost 2, with 17 bases in between. The CDR3 runs 17 residues. The CDR3: CASSQSFGTASTYEQYV. CDR3 sequence (DNA): TGCGCCAGCAGTCAATCGTTCGGGACGGCAAGCACCTACGAGCAGTACGTC.

This clone showed up just once. The CDR3 DNA is TGTGCCAGCAGTTCCTCGCGCGGGTATAGCAATCAGCCCCAGCATTTT. Encoded protein: CASSSSRGYSNQPQHF. The chain is built from TRBV27 and TRBJ1-5, with D unclear. CDR1 is MNHEY and CDR2 is SMNVEV in the germline V gene (reference sequence). The V end lost 4 bases, the J end lost 0 bases, and 13 bases lay between the germline ends. The CDR3 extends over 16 amino acids.

This clone appeared once. The chain couples TRBV7-2 to TRBJ1-3; D is perhaps TRBD1 (5 bases). V was pared by 5 bases and J by 0 bases, with 11 bases between. CDR3 size: 15 residues. Germline CDR1 SGHTA, CDR2 FQGNSA. CDR3 DNA: TGTGCCAGCAGCGTCGACAGTAGCTCTGGAAACACCATATATTTT. Its protein product is CASSVDSSSGNTIYF.

This rearrangement joins TRBV19 to TRBJ1-2; 8 bases fit TRBD1. J was trimmed by 6 bases and V by 5 bases; bases with no gene match: 17. Germline CDR1 LNHDA, CDR2 SQIVND (reference sequence). This CDR3 is built from 17 residues. CDR3 protein: CASSRPPTQGEEHGYTF. The CDR3 nucleotides read TGTGCCAGTAGTCGCCCCCCCACACAGGGGGAGGAACATGGCTACACCTTC.

V and J are TRBV27 and TRBJ1-1; D remains ambiguous. V shed 6 bases and J shed 6 bases, with 17 bases lying between them. Germline-derived CDR1 and CDR2 are MNHEY and SMNVEV (reference sequence). The CDR3 has 14 residues. The CDR3 is CASSKEAMRSEAFF. CDR3 nucleotides: TGTGCCAGCAGCAAGGAGGCGATGAGGTCTGAAGCTTTCTTT.

This clone occurred a few times. This chain connects TRBV7-6 to TRBJ1-2; 7 bases align to TRBD1. After removal of 4 bases from V and 0 bases from J, the junction contained 8 bases not matched to a gene. This CDR3 has 16 amino acids. Germline lookup yields CDR1 SGHVS and CDR2 FNYEAQ. The chain's CDR3 is CASSSIGDSSNYGYTF. The CDR3 DNA reads TGTGCCAGCAGCTCCATTGGGGACAGTTCTAACTATGGCTACACCTTC. Filled out from reference TRBV7-6 and TRBJ1-2, the complete variable domain reads GAGVSQSPRYKVTKRGQDVALRCDPISGHVSLYWYRQALGQGPEFLTYFNYEAQQDKSGLPNDRFSAERPEGSISTLTIQRTEQRDSAMYRCASSSIGDSSNYGYTFGSGTRLTVV.

The table lists this clone with a count of one. V usage is TRBV30 and J usage is TRBJ2-3; TRBD2 matches at 10 bases. CDR3 length: 15 residues. Germline lookup yields CDR1 GTSNPN and CDR2 SVGIG (reference sequence). Trimming took 3 bases from V and 0 from J; bases not matched to a gene: 3. The CDR3 bases are TGTGCCTGGAGCACAGCGGGGGGGAGCACAGATACGCAGTATTTT. Amino acid sequence: CAWSTAGGSTDTQYF.

In its sample, this clone was seen a few times. This chain connects TRBV13 to TRBJ1-4; D might be TRBD1 (5 bases). The V gene's germline CDR1 is PRHDT and CDR2 FYEKMQ (reference sequence). CDR3 size: 18 residues. V lost 5 bases, J lost 6 bases, and 25 bases lay in between. Here the CDR3 reads CASSTLARRSGGDEKLFF. CDR3 bases: TGTGCCAGCAGCACCCTTGCTCGCAGATCCGGAGGGGATGAAAAACTGTTTTTT.

CDR3 in amino acids: CASSLEGVNSEAFF. As DNA, the CDR3 is TGTGCCAGCAGCTTAGAAGGGGTCAACTCTGAAGCTTTCTTT. The rearrangement links TRBV7-9 to TRBJ1-1, with D maybe TRBD1 (5 bases). CDR1 SEHNR and CDR2 FQNEAQ come from the germline V gene (reference sequence). CDR3 length: 14 residues. V lost 1 base and J lost 6, with 12 bases in between.